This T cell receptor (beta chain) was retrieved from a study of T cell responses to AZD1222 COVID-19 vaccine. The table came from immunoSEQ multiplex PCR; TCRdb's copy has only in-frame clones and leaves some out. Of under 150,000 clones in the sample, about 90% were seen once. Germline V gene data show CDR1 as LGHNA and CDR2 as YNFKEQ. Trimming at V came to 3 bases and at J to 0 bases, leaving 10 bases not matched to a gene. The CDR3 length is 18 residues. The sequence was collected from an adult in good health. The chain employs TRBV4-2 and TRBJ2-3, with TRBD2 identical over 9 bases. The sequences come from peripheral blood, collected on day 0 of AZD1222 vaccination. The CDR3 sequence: CASSHPRRLAGSTDTQYF. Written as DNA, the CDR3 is TGTGCCAGCAGCCATCCTAGGCGTCTAGCGGGGAGCACAGATACGCAGTATTTT.